The sequence of this T cell receptor (beta chain) was determined in a study of blood T cell repertoires in COVID-19. As for the study in general: The origin of the acute and convalescent COVID-19 samples was the United States, Italy and Spain. From T cells, B-cell-depleted T cells, or PBMCs came the material, which was cDNA or gDNA.

This CDR3 comprises 14 residues. Trimming shortened V by 3 bases and J by 6 bases, and 12 bases separated the two germline ends. Germline assignment: CDR1 MNHEY and CDR2 SVGEGT. Method: immunoSEQ multiplex PCR; TCRdb's copy keeps in-frame clones and lacks some. The sample has approximately 270,000 clones, around 90% seen once. This rearrangement joins TRBV6-2 or TRBV6-3 to TRBJ2-1; perhaps TRBD1 as D (5 bases). This TCR was sampled from a man younger than 35 with active or convalescent COVID-19. Input material: peripheral blood. The CDR3 protein is CASSYLRTSNEQFF. The CDR3 DNA reads as TGTGCCAGCAGTTATTTGCGGACAAGCAATGAGCAGTTCTTC.